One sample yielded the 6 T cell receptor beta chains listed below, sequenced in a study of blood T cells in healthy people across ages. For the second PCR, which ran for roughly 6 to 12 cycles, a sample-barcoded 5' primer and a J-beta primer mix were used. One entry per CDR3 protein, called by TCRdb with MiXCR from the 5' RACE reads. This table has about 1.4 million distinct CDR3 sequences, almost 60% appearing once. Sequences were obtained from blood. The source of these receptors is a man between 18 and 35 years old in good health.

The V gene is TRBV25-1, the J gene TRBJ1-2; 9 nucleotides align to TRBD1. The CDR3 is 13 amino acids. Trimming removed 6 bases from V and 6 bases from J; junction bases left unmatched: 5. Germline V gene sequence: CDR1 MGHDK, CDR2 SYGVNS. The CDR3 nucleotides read TGTGCCAGCAGATACGGGACAGGGAATGGCTACACCTTC. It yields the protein CASRYGTGNGYTF.

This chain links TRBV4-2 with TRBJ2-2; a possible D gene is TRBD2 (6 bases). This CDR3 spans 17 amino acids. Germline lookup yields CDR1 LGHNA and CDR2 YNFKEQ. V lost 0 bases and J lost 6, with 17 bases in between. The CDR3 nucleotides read TGTGCCAGCAGCCAAGATCTGGCTAGCAGGAGGGCCGGGGAGCTGTTTTTT. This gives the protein CASSQDLASRRAGELFF.

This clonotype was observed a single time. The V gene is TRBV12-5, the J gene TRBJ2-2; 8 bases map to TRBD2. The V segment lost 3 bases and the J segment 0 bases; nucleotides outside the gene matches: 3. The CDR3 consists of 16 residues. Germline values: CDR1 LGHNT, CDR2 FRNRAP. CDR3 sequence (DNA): TGTGCTAGTGGTTTAATTAGCGGGGCGAACACCGGGGAGCTGTTTTTT. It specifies CASGLISGANTGELFF. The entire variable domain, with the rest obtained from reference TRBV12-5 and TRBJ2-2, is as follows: DARVTQTPRHKVTEMGQEVTMRCQPILGHNTVFWYRQTMMQGLELLAYFRNRAPLDDSGMPKDRFSAEMPDATLATLKIQPSEPRDSAVYFCASGLISGANTGELFFGEGSRLTVL.

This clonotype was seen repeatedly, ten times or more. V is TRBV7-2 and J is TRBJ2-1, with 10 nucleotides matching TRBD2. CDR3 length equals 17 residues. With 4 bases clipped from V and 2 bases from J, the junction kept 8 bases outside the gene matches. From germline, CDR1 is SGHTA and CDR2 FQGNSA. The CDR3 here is CASSSQAGGPPYNEQFF. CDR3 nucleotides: TGTGCCAGCAGCTCCCAAGCGGGGGGGCCGCCCTACAATGAGCAGTTCTTC.

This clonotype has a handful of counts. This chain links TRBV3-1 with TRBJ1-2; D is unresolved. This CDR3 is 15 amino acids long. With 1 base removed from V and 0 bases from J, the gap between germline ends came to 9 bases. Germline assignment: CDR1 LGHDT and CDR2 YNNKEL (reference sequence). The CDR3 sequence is CASSQVSEANYGYTF. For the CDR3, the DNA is TGTGCCAGCAGCCAAGTGTCGGAAGCTAACTATGGCTACACCTTC. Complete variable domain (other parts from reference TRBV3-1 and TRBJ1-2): DTAVSQTPKYLVTQMGNDKSIKCEQNLGHDTMYWYKQDSKKFLKIMFSYNNKELIINETVPNRFSPKSPDKAHLNLHINSLELGDSAVYFCASSQVSEANYGYTFGSGTRLTVV.

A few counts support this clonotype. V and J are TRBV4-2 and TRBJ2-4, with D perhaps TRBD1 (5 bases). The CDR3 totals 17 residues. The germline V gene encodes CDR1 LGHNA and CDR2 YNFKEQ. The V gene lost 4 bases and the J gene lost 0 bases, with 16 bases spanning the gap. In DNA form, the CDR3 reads TGTGCCAGCAGCCCTTCACCCGGACAAATAGCCAAAAACATTCAGTACTTC. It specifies CASSPSPGQIAKNIQYF.